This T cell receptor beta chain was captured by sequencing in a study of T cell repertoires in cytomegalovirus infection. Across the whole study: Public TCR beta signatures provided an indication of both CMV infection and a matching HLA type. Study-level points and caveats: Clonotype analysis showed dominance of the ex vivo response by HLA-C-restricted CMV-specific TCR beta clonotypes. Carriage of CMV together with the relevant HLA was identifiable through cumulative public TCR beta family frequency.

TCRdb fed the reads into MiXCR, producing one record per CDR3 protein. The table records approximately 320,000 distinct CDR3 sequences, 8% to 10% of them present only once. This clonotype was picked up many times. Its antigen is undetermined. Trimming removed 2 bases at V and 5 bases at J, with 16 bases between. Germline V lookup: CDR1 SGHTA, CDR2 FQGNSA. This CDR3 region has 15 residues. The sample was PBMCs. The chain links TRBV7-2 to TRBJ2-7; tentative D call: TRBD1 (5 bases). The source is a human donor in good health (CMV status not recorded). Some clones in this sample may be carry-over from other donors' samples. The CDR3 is CASSLQGLLSDEQYF. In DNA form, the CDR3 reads TGTGCCAGCAGCTTACAGGGCCTTCTGTCGGACGAGCAGTACTTC.